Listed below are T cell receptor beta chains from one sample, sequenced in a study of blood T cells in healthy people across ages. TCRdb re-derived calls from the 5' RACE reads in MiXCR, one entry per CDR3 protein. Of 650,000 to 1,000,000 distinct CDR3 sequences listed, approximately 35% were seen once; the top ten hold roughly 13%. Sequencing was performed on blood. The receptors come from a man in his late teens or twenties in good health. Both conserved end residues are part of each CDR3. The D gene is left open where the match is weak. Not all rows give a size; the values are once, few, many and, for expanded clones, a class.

CASSSQAWGGGNQPQHF TGTGCCAGCAGTTCCCAGGCCTGGGGGGGTGGCAATCAGCCCCAGCATTTT 17 NA TRBJ1-5 NA TRBV28
CASSYSSGGAGYGYTF TGTGCCAGCAGTTACTCGTCGGGGGGGGCGGGCTATGGCTACACCTTC 16 NA TRBJ1-2 few TRBV6-6
CASSWAGRRYDEQFF TGCGCCAGCAGCTGGGCCGGACGTCGGTACGATGAGCAGTTCTTC 15 NA TRBJ2-1 NA TRBV5-1
CASSFLIPRTGDDGDTQYF TGTGCCAGCAGCTTCCTTATTCCGAGGACAGGGGACGATGGAGATACGCAGTATTTT 19 TRBD1 TRBJ2-3 NA TRBV7-8
CVSSLEGNNSPLHF TGTGTCAGCAGCTTAGAAGGGAACAATTCACCCCTCCACTTT 14 NA TRBJ1-6 NA TRBV7-9
CASSMNEQYF TGTGCCAGTAGTATGAATGAGCAGTACTTC 10 NA TRBJ2-5 NA TRBV19
CASSPIKNYGYTF TGTGCCAGCTCACCAATAAAGAACTATGGCTACACCTTC 13 NA TRBJ1-2 few TRBV18
CASRTSGVGSYNEQFF TGTGCCAGCCGGACTAGCGGGGTCGGGTCCTACAATGAGCAGTTCTTC 16 TRBD2 TRBJ2-1 few TRBV3-1
CASSPGLTDTQYF TGTGCCAGCAGCCCCGGACTCACAGATACGCAGTATTTT 13 NA TRBJ2-3 many TRBV18
CASSTASGGWKETQYF TGTGCCAGCAGTACCGCTAGCGGGGGGTGGAAAGAGACCCAGTACTTC 16 TRBD2 TRBJ2-5 many TRBV28
CASSRTSGLKETQYF TGCGCCAGCAGCCGGACTAGCGGCCTAAAAGAGACCCAGTACTTC 15 TRBD2 TRBJ2-5 many TRBV4-3
CASSQDRAGGLDTDTQYF TGTGCCAGCAGCCAAGATAGGGCGGGGGGTCTTGACACAGATACGCAGTATTTT 18 TRBD2 TRBJ2-3 many TRBV4-2
CAWSVGATDTQYF TGTGCCTGGAGTGTTGGGGCGACAGATACGCAGTATTTT 13 NA TRBJ2-3 NA TRBV30
CASSQVGLFGETFF TGCGCCAGCAGCCAAGTAGGTCTGTTTGGGGAAACTTTCTTT 14 NA TRBJ2-2 once TRBV4-1
CASTPGNSPLHF TGTGCCAGCACCCCAGGGAATTCACCCCTCCACTTT 12 NA TRBJ1-6 NA TRBV12-3/TRBV12-4
CASSPGTAGAFF TGTGCCAGCAGCCCTGGGACAGCGGGCGCTTTCTTT 12 TRBD1 TRBJ1-1 NA TRBV7-8
CAGSDRPAEQYF TGTGCCGGGAGTGACAGGCCTGCCGAGCAGTACTTC 12 NA TRBJ2-7 NA TRBV30